This TCR beta chain derives from a study of blood T cell repertoires in COVID-19. Under the authors' procedure: Cell counts per sample came from amplifying reference gene primers. Sequenced by immunoSEQ multiplex PCR; TCRdb stores in-frame clones only, minus some. That table supplies the V and J calls and clone size; D and trimming were determined from the DNA. The sample carries roughly 250,000 clones, approximately 90% recorded once. Germline CDR1 and CDR2: LNHDA and SQIVND (reference sequence). V shed 4 bases, J shed 12 bases, and the junction held 7 bases outside the gene matches. The CDR3 totals 13 residues.

The chain employs TRBV19 and TRBJ2-1, with 9 bases identical to TRBD1. The sample was peripheral blood. This sequence originates from a man aged 60 to 75 who had recovered from COVID-19. CDR3 protein: CASSKGQGIGQFF. DNA of the CDR3: TGTGCCAGTAGTAAGGGACAGGGAATTGGGCAGTTCTTC.